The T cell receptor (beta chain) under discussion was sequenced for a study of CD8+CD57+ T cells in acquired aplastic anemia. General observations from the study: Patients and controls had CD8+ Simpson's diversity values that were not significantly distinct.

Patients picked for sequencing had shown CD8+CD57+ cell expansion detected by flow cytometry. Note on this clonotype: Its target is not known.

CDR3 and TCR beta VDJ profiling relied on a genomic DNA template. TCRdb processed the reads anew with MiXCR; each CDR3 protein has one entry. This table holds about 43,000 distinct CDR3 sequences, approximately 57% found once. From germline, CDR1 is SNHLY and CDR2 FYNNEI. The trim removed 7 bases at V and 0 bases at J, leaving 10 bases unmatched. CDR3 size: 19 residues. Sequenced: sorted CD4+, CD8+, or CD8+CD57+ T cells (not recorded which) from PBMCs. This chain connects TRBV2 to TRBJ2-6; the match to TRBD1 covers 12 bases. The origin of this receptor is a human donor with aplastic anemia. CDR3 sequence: CASNWDRGLQRSGANVLTF. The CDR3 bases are TGTGCCAGCAATTGGGACAGGGGGCTCCAGCGCTCTGGGGCCAACGTCCTGACTTTC.